This T cell receptor beta chain was found in a study of regulatory T cells in long-lasting Graves disease. General study findings and limits: TCR diversity was lower in persistent Graves' patients (versus newly diagnosed ones).

Noted time point: newly diagnosed GD, antithyroid drugs for less than 3 months. PBMCs provided the RNA from which the TCR library was made. CDR3-region Arm-PCR and iRepertoire HTBI primers produced the TCR beta libraries. In TCRdb, the multiplex PCR reads were re-called with MiXCR into one record per CDR3 protein. This table has 250,000 to 300,000 distinct CDR3 sequences, roughly 18% appearing once. This CDR3 spans 15 amino acids. Germline CDR1 and CDR2: SGHTA and FQGTGA. V lost 1 base and J 4 bases, leaving 13 bases between the germline ends. This clonotype has at least ten counts. No antigen is known for it. In addition, the sample was reused for a study of T cells in Graves' hyperthyroidism and ophthalmopathy. That study reports: These patients, aged 18 to 65, had recently diagnosed hyperthyroidism lasting under 2 months. With the HTBI primer set, the TCR CDR3 went through a first round of RT-PCR.

Sequenced here: peripheral blood mononuclear cells (PBMCs), sampled at new diagnosis, from a patient treated with antithyroid drugs. This TCR was recovered from a woman in her thirties with Graves disease. The J gene is TRBJ2-5, the V gene TRBV7-3, with D perhaps given as TRBD1 or TRBD2 (6 bases each). This chain's CDR3 is CASSLNPGAGETQYF. As DNA, the CDR3 is TGTGCCAGCAGCTTAAATCCGGGGGCAGGAGAGACCCAGTACTTC.